This TCR beta chain was retrieved from a study of PD-L1 blockade in urothelial cancer. At the level of the study: The patients had undergone anywhere from 0 to 3 prior chemotherapy regimens. Blood analyses occurred 3 weeks (second dose) and 6 weeks post treatment start. The median number of T cells present in blood samples was 141,255.

The germline gives CDR1 SGHTA, CDR2 FQGNSA. This CDR3 has 15 amino acids. V was pared by 4 bases and J by 2 bases, with 5 bases of the junction left unmatched. Spike-ins of synthetic TCR analog templates went into each PCR. Profiled with immunoSEQ multiplex PCR; TCRdb holds only in-frame clones, not every one. The top ten hold roughly 10% of the sample, which has tens of thousands of clones, 75% to 90% seen once. This clone was counted a single time. Documented time point: peripheral blood 6 weeks after treatment start. The chain couples TRBV7-2 to TRBJ1-3, with 7 bases fitting TRBD1. The clonotype comes from a man aged 55 to 70 with urothelial cancer. Sequencing used PBMCs, obtained around atezolizumab (anti-PD-L1) treatment. Written as DNA, the CDR3 is TGTGCCAGCAGCTCTGGACAGGTCCCTGGAAACACCATATATTTT. This gives the protein CASSSGQVPGNTIYF.